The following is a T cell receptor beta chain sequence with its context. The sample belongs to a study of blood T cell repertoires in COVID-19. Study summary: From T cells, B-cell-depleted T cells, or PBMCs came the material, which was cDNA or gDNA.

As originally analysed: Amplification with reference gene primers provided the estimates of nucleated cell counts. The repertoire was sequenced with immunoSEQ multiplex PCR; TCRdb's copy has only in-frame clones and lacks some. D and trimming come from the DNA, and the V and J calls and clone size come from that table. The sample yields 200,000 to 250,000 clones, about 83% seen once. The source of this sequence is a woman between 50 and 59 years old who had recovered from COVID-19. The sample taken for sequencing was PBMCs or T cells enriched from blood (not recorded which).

CDR3 nucleotide sequence: TGTGCCAGCAGCCACGACAGGCGGAACACCATATATTTT. Residues: CASSHDRRNTIYF. The genes are TRBV7-2 and TRBJ1-3, with D maybe TRBD1 (6 bases). V was clipped by 5 bases and J by 7 bases, with 12 bases between them. The CDR3 consists of 13 residues. Germline values: CDR1 SGHTA, CDR2 FQGNSA. Full variable domain (remainder filled in from reference TRBV7-2 and TRBJ1-3): GAGVSQSPSNKVTEKGKDVELRCDPISGHTALYWYRQSLGQGLEFLIYFQGNSAPDKSGLPSDRFSAERTGGSVSTLTIQRTQQEDSAVYLCASSHDRRNTIYFGEGSWLTVV.